This T cell receptor (beta chain) was recorded in a study of shared clonotypes between healthy human individuals. Whole-study findings and limits: A few donors had around 5.2% of their naive CD4 clonotypes in common.

TCRdb keeps only in-frame clones here, not all; method: immunoSEQ multiplex PCR. Here the sample spans more than 2 million clones, 85% to 95% being singletons. As to this clone: Its target is unknown.

The V and J ends lost 4 bases and 3 bases, in that order; junction bases with no gene match: 2. The CDR3 runs 13 residues. CDR1 is SQVTM and CDR2 is ANQGSEA in the germline V gene. The J gene is TRBJ1-4, the V gene TRBV29-1; 7 nucleotides align to TRBD1. Sequencing input: naive CD4+ T cells sorted from blood. Subset denoted: CD45RA+ positively selected. This receptor was obtained from a man younger than 30 in good health. The CDR3 sequence is CSVGTGANEKLFF. CDR3 nucleotide sequence: TGCAGCGTTGGGACAGGAGCTAATGAAAAACTGTTTTTT.